Below are 8 T cell receptor beta chains sequenced from a single sample in a study of regulatory T cells in long-lasting Graves disease. Building of the TCR beta libraries involved iRepertoire HTBI primers and Arm-PCR of CDR3 regions. TCRdb independently ran MiXCR on the multiplex PCR reads; one entry per CDR3 protein. This table holds 250,000 to 400,000 distinct CDR3 sequences, 18% found once. Time point defined: newly diagnosed GD, antithyroid drugs for less than 3 months. PBMC-extracted RNA yielded the TCR library. The sequencing here drew on peripheral blood mononuclear cells (PBMCs), taken at new diagnosis, from a patient treated with antithyroid drugs. The receptors stem from a female donor with Graves disease.

There are many counts of this clonotype. The rearrangement uses TRBV14 and TRBJ1-1, with D possibly TRBD1 on 6 matching bases. The V gene's germline CDR1 is SGHDN and CDR2 FVKESK. V was shortened by 2 bases and J by 4 bases, with 14 bases between the two germline ends. This CDR3 region has 15 residues. The CDR3 is CASSQLQGDVTEAFF. CDR3 DNA: TGTGCCAGCAGCCAACTACAGGGTGATGTCACTGAAGCTTTCTTT.

In this sample, this clonotype turned up many times. The chain has TRBV7-2 and TRBJ2-5; 15 nucleotides match TRBD2. Per germline, CDR1 SGHTA and CDR2 FQGNSA. Unmatched junction bases numbered 7, after V lost 3 bases and J lost 5 bases. The CDR3 sequence is 17 residues long. The CDR3 here is CASSFAGTSGRWETQYF. As DNA, the CDR3 is TGTGCCAGCAGCTTCGCCGGGACTAGCGGGAGGTGGGAGACCCAGTACTTC.

This clonotype was counted between two and nine times. The chain uses TRBV5-1 and TRBJ1-4, with 9 bases that match TRBD1. This CDR3 has 13 residues. Trimming at V came to 6 bases and at J to 14 bases, leaving 11 bases not matched to a gene. The germline V gene has CDR1 SGHRS and CDR2 YFSETQ. CDR3 coding DNA: TGCGCCAGCACCCCTGGGGGACAGGGTCCCCTGTTTTTT. It yields the protein CASTPGGQGPLFF. The full variable domain, completed using reference TRBV5-1 and TRBJ1-4, is KAGVTQTPRYLIKTRGQQVTLSCSPISGHRSVSWYQQTPGQGLQFLFEYFSETQRNKGNFPGRFSGRQFSNSRSEMNVSTLELGDSALYLCASTPGGQGPLFFGSGTQLSVL.

The sample holds many counts of this clonotype. The V and J genes are TRBV10-3 and TRBJ2-5; 8 bases align to TRBD2. V trimming: 0 bases; J trimming: 5 bases; junction bases outside the gene matches: 2. The CDR3 totals 14 residues. The germline V gene encodes CDR1 ENHRY and CDR2 SYGVKD. The DNA for the CDR3 is TGTGCCATCAGTGAGTCAACGGGGGGGGAGACCCAGTACTTC. This sequence encodes CAISESTGGETQYF.

This clonotype was counted many times. The V and J genes are TRBV29-1 and TRBJ1-5; D is possibly TRBD1 (6 bases). V lost 4 bases and J 4 bases, leaving 11 bases between the germline ends. Germline loops: CDR1 SQVTM, CDR2 ANQGSEA. The CDR3 has 13 amino acids. CDR3 region: CSVADSGNQPQHF. The CDR3 region has the DNA TGCAGCGTTGCGGACAGTGGGAATCAGCCCCAGCATTTT.

This clonotype appeared many times. This rearrangement joins TRBV28 to TRBJ1-2; 7 bases are a match to TRBD1. Germline CDR1 MDHEN, CDR2 SYDVKM. V trimming: 10 bases; J trimming: 2 bases; junction bases outside the gene matches: 10. The CDR3 runs to 14 residues. The CDR3 here is CATNILTGNYGYTF. CDR3 DNA sequence: TGTGCCACCAATATCCTGACAGGGAACTATGGCTACACCTTC.

The table lists this clonotype with a count of one. The chain employs TRBV7-3 and TRBJ2-3, with 8 bases identical to TRBD2. The CDR3 is 20 amino acids. The junction had 18 bases not matched to a gene; V was cut back by 0 bases and J by 4 bases. Germline CDR1 reads SGHTA; CDR2 reads FQGTGA. The CDR3 DNA sequence: TGTGCCAGCAGCTTAACCTGTCCCGGGACTAGAACGATAATTCCAGATACGCAGTATTTT. Translation gives CASSLTCPGTRTIIPDTQYF.

This clonotype occurred once. This chain joins TRBV12-3 or TRBV12-4 and TRBJ2-5; D is perhaps TRBD1 (7 bases). The CDR3 spans 15 residues. V was shortened by 5 bases and J by 3 bases, with 16 bases between the two germline ends. This chain's CDR3 is CASSTRTGGKETQYF. In DNA form, the CDR3 reads TGTGCCAGCAGTACGCGGACAGGCGGGAAAGAGACCCAGTACTTC.